The entry below describes one T cell receptor (beta chain). Its specificity is unknown. The V gene lost 5 bases and the J gene lost 5 bases, with 16 bases spanning the gap. The CDR3 is 14 residues long. Looked up from germline, CDR1 is SGHKS and CDR2 is YYEKEE (reference sequence). Sample time point: patch test 1, 2 weeks after DPC sensitization. Treatment noted: therapeutic diphenylcyclopropenone sensitization with weekly scalp DPC. Per the original methods: With a range of 23,224 to 690,600, the median per sample was around 97,000 TCRs. Via MiXCR, TCRdb re-called the RACE reads, giving one row per CDR3 protein. It is TCRdb's table, rather than the study itself, that gives the V and J calls and clone size. This repertoire shows 350,000 or so distinct CDR3 sequences, 5.5% to 8% found once; its top ten account for around 8.4%. The sample belongs to a study of human T cells and chemical hapten exposure. Study background: After 6 days, upper back 0.01% DPC patch tests were scored. Per-sample TCR yield variation was attributed mainly to small pooled library volume differences. Findings of the study overall: Once DPC sensitization occurred, TCRs above 1 in 1000 frequency showed no change.

The chain employs TRBV5-5 and TRBJ1-1; D call uncertain. The starting material was whole blood, obtained in connection with sensitization to the hapten diphenylcyclopropenone (DPC). This clonotype was obtained from a woman younger than 30 with alopecia areata. Some clones in this sample may be carry-over from other donors' samples. This chain's CDR3 is CASRPLTHGTEAFF. The DNA for the CDR3 is TGTGCCAGCAGACCACTGACACACGGGACTGAAGCTTTCTTT.